The rows below give T cell receptor beta chains drawn from one sample of a study of T cells after yellow fever vaccination. TCRdb re-called the 5' RACE reads through MiXCR, storing one row per CDR3 protein. This table holds hundreds of thousands of distinct CDR3 sequences, less than 15% found once. The specimen comprised PBMCs, sampled on the day of the yellow fever booster vaccination. These receptors were collected from a young man who received the YFV17D yellow fever vaccine. The CDR3 runs from the conserved cysteine through the conserved F or W. Fields, in order: J gene, D gene, V gene, CDR3 length, clone size, CDR3 protein, CDR3 DNA. D genes are given only for firm matches. Clone size is given for some rows only: seen once, a few or many times, or a class if the clone is expanded.

TRBJ2-5	TRBD2	TRBV5-1	16	.	CASSIPGGSAEETQYF	TGCGCCAGCAGCATACCGGGCGGGAGTGCGGAAGAGACCCAGTACTTC
TRBJ1-4	.	TRBV7-8	14	few	CASSLTSTNEKLFF	TGTGCCAGCAGCTTAACCTCAACTAATGAAAAACTGTTTTTT
TRBJ2-7	.	TRBV5-4	15	few	CASSPELSPYYEQYF	TGTGCCAGCAGCCCGGAGCTGTCTCCCTACTACGAGCAGTACTTC
TRBJ2-7	.	TRBV20-1	13	.	CSARVLSSYEQYF	TGCAGTGCTAGAGTCCTCAGCTCCTACGAGCAGTACTTC
TRBJ1-3	.	TRBV12-3/TRBV12-4	14	.	CASSFSAGGNTIYF	TGTGCCAGCAGTTTTTCTGCGGGTGGAAACACCATATATTTT
TRBJ1-2	.	TRBV2	11	few	CASSGIGAYTF	TGTGCCAGCAGTGGGATAGGAGCCTACACCTTC
TRBJ2-2	TRBD2	TRBV7-6	17	many	CASSSSPSGANTGELFF	TGTGCCAGCAGCTCCAGTCCTAGCGGAGCGAACACCGGGGAGCTGTTTTTT
TRBJ2-1	.	TRBV6-4	14	.	CASSGGSPYNEQFF	TGTGCCAGCAGCGGAGGGTCCCCCTACAATGAGCAGTTCTTC
TRBJ1-6	.	TRBV9	16	.	CASSVGLLEINSPLHF	TGTGCCAGCAGCGTAGGTTTATTGGAGATTAATTCACCCCTCCACTTT
TRBJ2-2	.	TRBV12-3/TRBV12-4	13	.	CASSYRGPGELFF	TGTGCCAGCAGTTATAGAGGGCCGGGGGAGCTGTTTTTT
TRBJ1-3	.	TRBV6-1	15	.	CASTVSSVSGNTIYF	TGTGCCAGTACGGTCTCGTCTGTCTCTGGAAACACCATATATTTT
TRBJ2-7	.	TRBV20-1	14	.	CSASPGADTYEQYF	TGCAGTGCTAGCCCGGGGGCAGATACCTACGAGCAGTACTTC
TRBJ2-4	.	TRBV5-1	14	.	CASSFTGGENIQYF	TGCGCCAGCAGCTTTACAGGGGGGGAAAACATTCAGTACTTC
TRBJ1-2	.	TRBV19	14	.	CASSIDFRNYGYTF	TGTGCCAGTAGTATAGATTTCAGGAATTATGGCTACACCTTC
TRBJ1-2	TRBD1	TRBV5-5	14	.	CASSLTQGNYGYTF	TGTGCCAGCAGCTTAACACAGGGGAATTATGGCTACACCTTC
TRBJ2-1	.	TRBV7-6	15	many	CASSPLVGPLNEQFF	TGTGCCAGCAGCCCCCTAGTAGGGCCCCTAAATGAGCAGTTCTTC
TRBJ2-7	TRBD2	TRBV20-1	15	few	CSARDLREGTYEQYF	TGCAGTGCTAGAGATTTGCGGGAGGGCACCTACGAGCAGTACTTC
TRBJ1-5	.	TRBV7-2	15	.	CASSMGDNVLQPQHF	TGTGCCAGCAGCATGGGGGACAATGTTCTTCAGCCCCAGCATTTT
TRBJ2-5	.	TRBV23-1	17	few	CASSQSPWIPQKETQYF	TGCGCCAGCAGTCAATCGCCCTGGATCCCACAGAAAGAGACCCAGTACTTC
TRBJ2-7	.	TRBV4-1	14	.	CASSQEGTNYEQYF	TGCGCCAGCAGCCAAGAGGGCACCAATTACGAGCAGTACTTC
TRBJ2-3	TRBD2	TRBV7-9	17	.	CASSKVKLAGPTDTQYF	TGTGCCAGCAGCAAGGTTAAACTAGCGGGACCCACAGATACGCAGTATTTT
TRBJ2-1	TRBD1	TRBV7-8	16	.	CASSLGQGAAYNEQFF	TGTGCCAGCAGCTTGGGACAGGGGGCAGCGTACAATGAGCAGTTCTTC
TRBJ1-2	.	TRBV3-1	14	.	CASCQSTPNYGYTF	TGTGCCAGCTGCCAGTCGACACCCAACTATGGCTACACCTTC
TRBJ1-5	.	TRBV5-5	17	few	CASILDGGAGANQPQHF	TGTGCCAGCATCTTGGACGGGGGCGCGGGTGCTAATCAGCCCCAGCATTTT
TRBJ2-5	.	TRBV7-9	13	few	CASSSPPWETQYF	TGTGCCAGCAGCTCTCCCCCGTGGGAGACCCAGTACTTC
TRBJ2-1	TRBD1	TRBV29-1	16	.	CSVNPWTGLTYNEQFF	TGCAGCGTAAACCCCTGGACAGGCCTCACCTACAATGAGCAGTTCTTC
TRBJ2-1	TRBD1	TRBV7-9	14	.	CASSRPGQGNEQFF	TGTGCCAGCAGCCGGCCGGGACAGGGGAATGAGCAGTTCTTC
TRBJ2-1	TRBD2	TRBV12-3/TRBV12-4	15	many	CASRKTTSGHNEQFF	TGTGCCAGCAGAAAAACGACTAGCGGCCACAATGAGCAGTTCTTC
TRBJ2-3	TRBD2	TRBV6-5	19	few	CASSYFFIGASGLTDTQYF	TGTGCCAGCAGTTACTTTTTTATCGGGGCTAGCGGGTTAACAGATACGCAGTATTTT
TRBJ2-7	.	TRBV27	14	few	CASTLRQGSLEQYF	TGTGCCAGCACCCTCCGTCAGGGCTCCCTCGAGCAGTACTTC
TRBJ2-5	.	TRBV9	14	few	CASSKGMAVETQYF	TGTGCCAGCAGCAAGGGGATGGCCGTAGAGACCCAGTACTTC
TRBJ2-1	TRBD2	TRBV10-1	17	.	CASSEAFGREYDNEQFF	TGCGCCAGCAGTGAGGCTTTCGGGCGGGAGTACGACAATGAGCAGTTCTTC
TRBJ2-1	TRBD2	TRBV2	14	.	CASIGLAGAREQFF	TGTGCCAGCATAGGGCTAGCGGGGGCTCGGGAGCAGTTCTTC
TRBJ2-3	.	TRBV7-8	13	.	CASTDPVLNTQYF	TGTGCCAGCACAGACCCCGTTTTGAATACGCAGTATTTT
TRBJ2-1	TRBD2	TRBV3-1	15	.	CASSQGSGSWNEQFF	TGTGCCAGCAGCCAAGGTAGCGGGAGTTGGAATGAGCAGTTCTTC
TRBJ2-3	.	TRBV29-1	11	.	CSVVSTDTQYF	TGCAGCGTTGTATCCACAGATACGCAGTATTTT
TRBJ2-2	.	TRBV30	12	.	CAWSPYTGELFF	TGTGCCTGGAGTCCCTACACCGGGGAGCTGTTTTTT
TRBJ2-1	TRBD2	TRBV10-3	16	.	CAISDQTSGRGNEQFF	TGTGCCATCAGTGACCAGACTAGCGGGAGAGGCAATGAGCAGTTCTTC
TRBJ2-1	TRBD2	TRBV27	16	.	CASSLYAGERYNEQFF	TGTGCCAGCAGTTTATACGCGGGAGAACGCTACAATGAGCAGTTCTTC
TRBJ1-1	TRBD1	TRBV7-9	14	few	CASRLGTANTEAFF	TGTGCCAGCAGACTCGGGACAGCTAACACTGAAGCTTTCTTT
TRBJ2-2	.	TRBV23-1	13	.	CASSHGSSGELFF	TGCGCCAGCTCCCATGGAAGTTCCGGGGAGCTGTTTTTT
TRBJ2-7	TRBD2	TRBV15	13	.	CATSGGISYEQYF	TGTGCCACCTCGGGAGGTATCTCCTACGAGCAGTACTTC
TRBJ1-3	.	TRBV15	9	many	CLSGNTIYF	TGTCTTTCTGGAAACACCATATATTTT
TRBJ1-2	TRBD1	TRBV7-2	15	few	CASSRGTGGAYGYTF	TGTGCCAGCAGCCGAGGGACAGGGGGGGCCTATGGCTACACCTTC
TRBJ2-1	TRBD2	TRBV11-2	18	few	CASRPPMAREAPNNEQFF	TGTGCCAGCAGACCCCCCATGGCGCGGGAGGCCCCTAACAATGAGCAGTTCTTC
TRBJ2-7	TRBD1	TRBV4-3	13	few	CASSLGQGKEQYF	TGCGCCAGCAGCCTCGGACAGGGGAAAGAGCAGTACTTC